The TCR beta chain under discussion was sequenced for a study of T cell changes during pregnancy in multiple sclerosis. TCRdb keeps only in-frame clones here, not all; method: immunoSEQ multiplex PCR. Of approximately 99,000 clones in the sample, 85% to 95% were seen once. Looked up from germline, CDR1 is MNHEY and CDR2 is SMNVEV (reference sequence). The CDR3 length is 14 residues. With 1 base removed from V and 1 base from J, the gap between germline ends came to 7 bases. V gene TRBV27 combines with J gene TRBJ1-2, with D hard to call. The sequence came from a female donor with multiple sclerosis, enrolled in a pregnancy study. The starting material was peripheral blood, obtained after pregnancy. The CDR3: CASSLWGGNYGYTF. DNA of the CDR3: TGTGCCAGCAGTTTATGGGGAGGTAACTATGGCTACACCTTC.